The next 13 T cell receptor beta chains were all read from a single sample in a study of blood T cell repertoires in COVID-19. The repertoire was sequenced with immunoSEQ multiplex PCR; TCRdb's copy has only in-frame clones and lacks some. The sample lists roughly 100,000 clones, roughly 80% seen once, with 3.5% to 5% in the top ten. The sample comprised peripheral blood. The receptors originated from a human donor in a cohort sampled during active COVID-19.

This chain connects TRBV30 to TRBJ1-1, with D possibly being TRBD1 (5 bases). The V and J ends lost 2 bases and 7 bases respectively, with 8 bases between them. In germline, CDR1 is GTSNPN, CDR2 SVGIG (reference sequence). CDR3 length: 11 residues. The CDR3 DNA is TGTGCCTGGAGTCCAGGGTTTGAAGCTTTCTTT. This codes for CAWSPGFEAFF.

The rearrangement joins TRBV2 to TRBJ1-2; D is uncertain. The ends were cut back, 4 bases at V and 5 bases at J, with 14 bases in the middle. CDR1 is SNHLY and CDR2 is FYNNEI in the germline V gene. This CDR3 is 14 amino acids long. CDR3 DNA: TGTGCCAGCAGTGTTGAGGGATTCCTGTATGGCTACACCTTC. Amino acid sequence: CASSVEGFLYGYTF.

V usage is TRBV6-5 and J usage is TRBJ2-7; weak D call: TRBD2 (5 bases). V dropped 6 bases and J dropped 5 bases, with 8 bases sitting between them. The CDR3 extends over 11 amino acids. Germline CDR1 and CDR2: MNHEY and SVGAGI. The CDR3: CASRRVDEQYF. In nucleotides, the CDR3 is TGTGCCAGCAGGAGGGTCGACGAGCAGTACTTC.

The DNA of the CDR3 is TGTGCCAGCAGCCCGGGGAGCCTAGGAGCTGCAGATACGCAGTATTTT. It encodes CASSPGSLGAADTQYF. V and J are TRBV3-1 (or the pseudogene TRBV3-2) and TRBJ2-3, with D possibly being TRBD2 (5 bases). V lost 4 bases and J 4 bases, leaving 18 bases between the germline ends. CDR1 LGHDT and CDR2 YNNKEL come from the germline V gene (reference sequence). The CDR3 sequence is 16 residues long.

This clone showed up just a few times. The chain is built from TRBV7-2 and TRBJ2-2; TRBD1 is a possible D gene (6 bases). The germline CDR1 and CDR2 sequences are SGHTA and FQGNSA. The V gene lost 5 bases and the J gene lost 3 bases, with 10 bases spanning the gap. There are 14 residues in the CDR3. In nucleotides, the CDR3 is TGTGCCAGCAGCAAACAGGGTTACACCGGGGAGCTGTTTTTT. Translating gives CASSKQGYTGELFF. The full variable domain, completed using reference TRBV7-2 and TRBJ2-2, is GAGVSQSPSNKVTEKGKDVELRCDPISGHTALYWYRQSLGQGLEFLIYFQGNSAPDKSGLPSDRFSAERTGGSVSTLTIQRTQQEDSAVYLCASSKQGYTGELFFGEGSRLTVL.

This sequence joins TRBV28 and TRBJ1-2; a possible D gene is TRBD1 (6 bases). Between the trimmed V and J ends, which lost 6 bases and 8 bases, there was a span of 13 bases. Germline lookup yields CDR1 MDHEN and CDR2 SYDVKM. CDR3 length: 12 residues. The CDR3 protein is CASRAGVGGYTF. The CDR3 bases are TGTGCCAGCAGAGCAGGGGTGGGAGGCTACACCTTC.

V usage is TRBV7-9 and J usage is TRBJ2-2; D is uncertain. This CDR3 region has 15 residues. Trimming pared 1 base from V and 0 bases from J, leaving 6 bases between. CDR1 and CDR2 (germline): SEHNR, FQNEAQ (reference sequence). CDR3 amino acids: CASSLVFSNTGELFF. CDR3 sequence (DNA): TGTGCCAGCAGCTTAGTGTTCTCGAACACCGGGGAGCTGTTTTTT.

The rearrangement uses TRBV3-1 (or the pseudogene TRBV3-2) and TRBJ2-7; 7 nucleotides line up with TRBD2. Trimming at V came to 3 bases and at J to 1 base, leaving 0 bases not matched to a gene. The CDR3 runs to 13 residues. Germline loops: CDR1 LGHDT, CDR2 YNNKEL (reference sequence). The CDR3 region is CASSQRGSYEQYF. Here the CDR3 DNA reads TGTGCCAGCAGCCAGCGGGGGTCCTACGAGCAGTACTTC.

This clone was counted a single time. The rearrangement links TRBV27 to TRBJ2-3, with TRBD2 as a possible D gene (6 bases). The germline CDR1 and CDR2 sequences are MNHEY and SMNVEV (reference sequence). V was trimmed by 6 bases and J by 4 bases, leaving 17 bases between them. CDR3 length equals 15 residues. As DNA, the CDR3 is TGTGCCAGCAGGCGGGATCTTGACGTCCCAGATACGCAGTATTTT. This gives the protein CASRRDLDVPDTQYF.

This clone was recorded a few times. This chain uses TRBV28 with TRBJ1-3, with TRBD1 identical over 7 bases. V trimming: 4 bases; J trimming: 1 base; junction bases outside the gene matches: 7. The germline CDR1 and CDR2 sequences are MDHEN and SYDVKM. CDR3 size: 16 residues. CDR3 protein: CASSSYRGMSGNTIYF. CDR3 in DNA: TGTGCCAGCAGTTCCTACAGGGGAATGTCTGGAAACACCATATATTTT. Filled out from reference TRBV28 and TRBJ1-3, the complete variable domain reads DVKVTQSSRYLVKRTGEKVFLECVQDMDHENMFWYRQDPGLGLRLIYFSYDVKMKEKGDIPEGYSVSREKKERFSLILESASTNQTSMYLCASSSYRGMSGNTIYFGEGSWLTVV.

The chain links TRBV5-4 to TRBJ1-2; unclear D gene. Germline assignment: CDR1 SGHNT and CDR2 YYREEE (reference sequence). V was clipped by 0 bases and J by 8 bases, with 23 bases between them. This CDR3 has 17 residues. DNA for the CDR3: TGTGCCAGCAGCTTGGAGTTACAGCCCTACTTATACGGCGGCTACACCTTC. Its translation is CASSLELQPYLYGGYTF. Variable domain in full (rest from reference TRBV5-4 and TRBJ1-2): ETGVTQSPTHLIKTRGQQVTLRCSSQSGHNTVSWYQQALGQGPQFIFQYYREEENGRGNFPPRFSGLQFPNYSSELNVNALELDDSALYLCASSLELQPYLYGGYTFGSGTRLTVV.

V gene TRBV19 combines with J gene TRBJ2-7, with 7 bases aligning to TRBD2. Trimming at V came to 4 bases and at J to 2 bases, leaving 2 bases not matched to a gene. This CDR3 has 13 residues. Germline V lookup: CDR1 LNHDA, CDR2 SQIVND (reference sequence). The CDR3 DNA sequence: TGTGCCAGTAGTAAGCGGGGCACCTACGAGCAGTACTTC. It yields the protein CASSKRGTYEQYF.

This chain links TRBV5-1 with TRBJ2-5; TRBD2 matches 7 bases. Trimming cost V 4 bases and J 2 bases; bases outside gene matches: 2. Germline values: CDR1 SGHRS, CDR2 YFSETQ. CDR3 length equals 13 residues. CDR3 DNA sequence: TGCGCCAGCAGCCCGGGGGGTCAAGAGACCCAGTACTTC. Protein sequence: CASSPGGQETQYF.